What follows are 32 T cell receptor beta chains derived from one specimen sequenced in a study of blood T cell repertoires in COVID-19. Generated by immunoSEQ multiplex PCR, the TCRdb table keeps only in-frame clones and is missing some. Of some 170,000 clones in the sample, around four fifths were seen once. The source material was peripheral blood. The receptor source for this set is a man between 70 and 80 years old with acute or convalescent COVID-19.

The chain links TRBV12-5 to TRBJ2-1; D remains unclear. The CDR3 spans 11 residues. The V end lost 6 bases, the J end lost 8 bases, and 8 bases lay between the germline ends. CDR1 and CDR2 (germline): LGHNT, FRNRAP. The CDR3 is CASGLVDEQFF. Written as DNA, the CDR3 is TGTGCTAGTGGACTGGTAGATGAGCAGTTCTTC.

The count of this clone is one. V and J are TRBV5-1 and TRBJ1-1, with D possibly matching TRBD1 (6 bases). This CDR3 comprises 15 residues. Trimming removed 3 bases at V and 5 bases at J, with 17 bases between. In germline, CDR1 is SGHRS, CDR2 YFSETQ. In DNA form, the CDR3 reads TGCGCCAGCAGCTCCGGGACACCCCGTCGGACTGAAGCTTTCTTT. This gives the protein CASSSGTPRRTEAFF. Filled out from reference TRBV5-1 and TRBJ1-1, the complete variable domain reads KAGVTQTPRYLIKTRGQQVTLSCSPISGHRSVSWYQQTPGQGLQFLFEYFSETQRNKGNFPGRFSGRQFSNSRSEMNVSTLELGDSALYLCASSSGTPRRTEAFFGQGTRLTVV.

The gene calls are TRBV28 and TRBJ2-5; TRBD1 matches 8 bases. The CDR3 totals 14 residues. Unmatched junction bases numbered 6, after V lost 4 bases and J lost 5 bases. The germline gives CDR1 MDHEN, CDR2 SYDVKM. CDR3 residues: CASSWQGARETQYF. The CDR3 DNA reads TGTGCCAGCAGTTGGCAGGGGGCGCGCGAGACCCAGTACTTC. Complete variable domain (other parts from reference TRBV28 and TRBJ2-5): DVKVTQSSRYLVKRTGEKVFLECVQDMDHENMFWYRQDPGLGLRLIYFSYDVKMKEKGDIPEGYSVSREKKERFSLILESASTNQTSMYLCASSWQGARETQYFGPGTRLLVL.

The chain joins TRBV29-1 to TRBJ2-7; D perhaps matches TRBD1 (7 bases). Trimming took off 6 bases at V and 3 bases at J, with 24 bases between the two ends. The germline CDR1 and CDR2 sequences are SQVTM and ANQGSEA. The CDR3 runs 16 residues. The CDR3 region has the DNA TGCAGCGTCACCCCGAGGGGGGCAGGGGGGTACTACGAGCAGTACTTC. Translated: CSVTPRGAGGYYEQYF.

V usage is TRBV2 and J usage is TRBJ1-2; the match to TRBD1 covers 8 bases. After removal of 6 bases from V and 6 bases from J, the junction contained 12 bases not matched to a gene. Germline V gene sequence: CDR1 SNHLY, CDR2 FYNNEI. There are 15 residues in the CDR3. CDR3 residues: CASRGLPGGEDGYTF. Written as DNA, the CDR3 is TGTGCCAGCAGGGGGCTACCAGGGGGCGAGGATGGCTACACCTTC.

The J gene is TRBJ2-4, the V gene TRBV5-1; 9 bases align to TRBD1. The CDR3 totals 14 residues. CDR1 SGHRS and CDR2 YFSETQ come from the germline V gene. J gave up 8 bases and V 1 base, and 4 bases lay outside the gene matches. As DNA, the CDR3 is TGCGCCAGCAGCTTGTCACAGGGGGCAGACATTCAGTACTTC. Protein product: CASSLSQGADIQYF.

The CDR3 loop reads CASSVDVGPGANVLTF. CDR3 bases: TGTGCCAGCAGCGTAGATGTGGGGCCGGGGGCCAACGTCCTGACTTTC. This chain connects TRBV9 to TRBJ2-6, with D tentatively TRBD1 (5 bases). Trimming took 0 bases from V and 4 from J, leaving 11 bases between them. The CDR3 contains 16 residues. CDR1 and CDR2 from the germline V gene are SGDLS and YYNGEE.

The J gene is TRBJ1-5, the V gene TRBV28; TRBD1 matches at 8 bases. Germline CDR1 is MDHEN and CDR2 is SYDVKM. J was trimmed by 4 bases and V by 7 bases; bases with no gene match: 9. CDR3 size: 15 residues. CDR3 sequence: CASTDTGGRNQPQHF. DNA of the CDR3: TGTGCCAGCACCGATACAGGGGGGAGAAATCAGCCCCAGCATTTT. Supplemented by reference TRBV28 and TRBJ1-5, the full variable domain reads DVKVTQSSRYLVKRTGEKVFLECVQDMDHENMFWYRQDPGLGLRLIYFSYDVKMKEKGDIPEGYSVSREKKERFSLILESASTNQTSMYLCASTDTGGRNQPQHFGDGTRLSIL.

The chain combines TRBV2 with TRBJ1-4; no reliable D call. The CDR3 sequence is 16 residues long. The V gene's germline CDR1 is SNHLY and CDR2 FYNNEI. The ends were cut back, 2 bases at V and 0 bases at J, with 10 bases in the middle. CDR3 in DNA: TGTGCCAGCAGTGAAAACTGGGCAGCAACTAATGAAAAACTGTTTTTT. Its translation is CASSENWAATNEKLFF.

The CDR3 loop is CASSYSQGLGTEAFF. The CDR3 nucleotides read TGTGCCAGCAGTTACTCGCAGGGACTGGGCACTGAAGCTTTCTTT. The chain couples TRBV6-5 to TRBJ1-1; the D gene is possibly TRBD1 (5 bases). The CDR3 sequence is 15 residues long. Between the trimmed V and J ends, which lost 0 bases and 4 bases, there was a span of 12 bases. Per germline, CDR1 MNHEY and CDR2 SVGAGI.

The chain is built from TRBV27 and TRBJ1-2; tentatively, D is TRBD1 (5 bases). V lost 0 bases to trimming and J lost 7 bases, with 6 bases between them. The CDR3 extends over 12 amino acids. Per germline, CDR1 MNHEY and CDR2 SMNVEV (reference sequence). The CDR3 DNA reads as TGTGCCAGCAGTTTATCAGGGGTTGGCTACACCTTC. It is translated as CASSLSGVGYTF.

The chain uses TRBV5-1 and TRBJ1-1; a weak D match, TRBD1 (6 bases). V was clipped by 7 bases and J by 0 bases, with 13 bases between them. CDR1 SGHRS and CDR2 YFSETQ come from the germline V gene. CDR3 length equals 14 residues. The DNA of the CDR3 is TGCGCCAGCGCAGAGCAGGGGATGAACACTGAAGCTTTCTTT. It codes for CASAEQGMNTEAFF.

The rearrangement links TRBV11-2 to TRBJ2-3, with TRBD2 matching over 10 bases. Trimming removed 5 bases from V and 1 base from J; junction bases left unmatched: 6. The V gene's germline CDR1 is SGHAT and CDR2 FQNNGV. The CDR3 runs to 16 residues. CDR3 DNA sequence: TGTGCCAGCAGCCGGTCCGGGACTAGCGGCACAGATACGCAGTATTTT. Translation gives CASSRSGTSGTDTQYF.

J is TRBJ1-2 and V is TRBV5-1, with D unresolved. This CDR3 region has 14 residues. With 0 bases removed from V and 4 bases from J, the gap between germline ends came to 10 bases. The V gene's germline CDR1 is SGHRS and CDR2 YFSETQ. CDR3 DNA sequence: TGCGCCAGCAGCTTGGGAGGAAATTTCTATGGCTACACCTTC. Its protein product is CASSLGGNFYGYTF.

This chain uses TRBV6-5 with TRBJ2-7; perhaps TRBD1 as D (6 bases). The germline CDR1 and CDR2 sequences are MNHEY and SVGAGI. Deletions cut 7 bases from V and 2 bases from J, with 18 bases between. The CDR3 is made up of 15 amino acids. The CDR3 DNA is TGTGCCAGCACCCGCCAATCAGGACAGACCTACGAGCAGTACTTC. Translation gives CASTRQSGQTYEQYF.

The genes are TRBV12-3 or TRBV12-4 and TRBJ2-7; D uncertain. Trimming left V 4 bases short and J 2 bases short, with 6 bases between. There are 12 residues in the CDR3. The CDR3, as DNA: TGTGCCAGCAGTTACACTACCTACGAGCAGTACTTC. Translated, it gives CASSYTTYEQYF.

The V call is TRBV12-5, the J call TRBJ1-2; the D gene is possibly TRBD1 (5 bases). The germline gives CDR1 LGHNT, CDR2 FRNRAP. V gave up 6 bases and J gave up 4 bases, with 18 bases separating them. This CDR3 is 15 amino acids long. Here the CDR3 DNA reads TGTGCTAGTGGCGTCTTGCAGGGCCAGGGCTATGGCTACACCTTC. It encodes CASGVLQGQGYGYTF.

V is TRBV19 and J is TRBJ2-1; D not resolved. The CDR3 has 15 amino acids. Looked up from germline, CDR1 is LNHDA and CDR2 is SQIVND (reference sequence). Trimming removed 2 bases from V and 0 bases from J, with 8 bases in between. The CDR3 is CASSISGSSYNEQFF. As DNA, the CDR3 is TGTGCCAGTAGTATATCAGGATCCTCCTACAATGAGCAGTTCTTC.

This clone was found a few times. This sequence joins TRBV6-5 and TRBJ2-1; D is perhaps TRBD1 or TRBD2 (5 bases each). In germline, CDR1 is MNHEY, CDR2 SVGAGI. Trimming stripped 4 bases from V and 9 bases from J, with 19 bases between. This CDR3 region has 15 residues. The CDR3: CASSFSGQQRGEQFF. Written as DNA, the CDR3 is TGTGCCAGCAGTTTCTCGGGGCAGCAAAGAGGTGAGCAGTTCTTC.

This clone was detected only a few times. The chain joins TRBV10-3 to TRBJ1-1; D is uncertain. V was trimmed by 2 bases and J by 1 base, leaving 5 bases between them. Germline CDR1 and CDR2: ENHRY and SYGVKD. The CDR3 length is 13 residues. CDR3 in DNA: TGTGCCATCAGTGAGGCAGGGAACACTGAAGCTTTCTTT. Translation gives CAISEAGNTEAFF.

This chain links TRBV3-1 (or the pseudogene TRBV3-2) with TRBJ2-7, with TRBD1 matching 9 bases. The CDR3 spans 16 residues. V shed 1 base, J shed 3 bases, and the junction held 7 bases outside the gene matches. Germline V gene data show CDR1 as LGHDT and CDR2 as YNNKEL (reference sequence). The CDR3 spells CASSQGPGQGSYEQYF. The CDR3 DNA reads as TGTGCCAGCAGCCAAGGCCCGGGACAGGGAAGCTACGAGCAGTACTTC.

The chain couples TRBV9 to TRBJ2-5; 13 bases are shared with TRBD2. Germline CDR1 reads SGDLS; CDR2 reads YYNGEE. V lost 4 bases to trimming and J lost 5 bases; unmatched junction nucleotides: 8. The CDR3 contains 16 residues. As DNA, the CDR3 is TGTGCCAGCAGCTCGCGACTAGCGGGGGGCGGGGAGACCCAGTACTTC. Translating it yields CASSSRLAGGGETQYF.

The CDR3 nucleotides read TGTGCCAGTAGACCCGCGGGGACAGATACGCAGTATTTT. Its translation: CASRPAGTDTQYF. The chain employs TRBV19 and TRBJ2-3, with a weak D call TRBD2 (6 bases). Trimming stripped 6 bases from V and 3 bases from J, with 10 bases between. There are 13 residues in the CDR3. Germline CDR1 reads LNHDA; CDR2 reads SQIVND (reference sequence).

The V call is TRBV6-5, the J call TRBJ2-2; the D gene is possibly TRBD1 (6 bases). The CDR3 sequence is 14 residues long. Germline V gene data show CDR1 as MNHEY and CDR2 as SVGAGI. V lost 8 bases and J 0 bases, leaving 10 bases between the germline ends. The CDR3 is CASHRAPNTGELFF. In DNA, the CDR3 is TGTGCCAGCCACAGGGCCCCGAACACCGGGGAGCTGTTTTTT.

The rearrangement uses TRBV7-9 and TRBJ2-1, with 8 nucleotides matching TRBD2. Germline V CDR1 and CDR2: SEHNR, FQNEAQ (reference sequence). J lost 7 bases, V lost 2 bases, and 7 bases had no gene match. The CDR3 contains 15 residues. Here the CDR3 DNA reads TGTGCCAGCAGCTTAAATCCAGCGGGAGAGAATGAGCAGTTCTTC. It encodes CASSLNPAGENEQFF.

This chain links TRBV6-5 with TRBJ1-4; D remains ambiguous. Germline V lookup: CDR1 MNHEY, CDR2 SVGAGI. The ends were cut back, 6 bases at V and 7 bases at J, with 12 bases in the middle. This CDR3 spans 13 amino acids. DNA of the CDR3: TGTGCCAGCAGCCTAGACCGAAGTGAAAAACTGTTTTTT. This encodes CASSLDRSEKLFF.

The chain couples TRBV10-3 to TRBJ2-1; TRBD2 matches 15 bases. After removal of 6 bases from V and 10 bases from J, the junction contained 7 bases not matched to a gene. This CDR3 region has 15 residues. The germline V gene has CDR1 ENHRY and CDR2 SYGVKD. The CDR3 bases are TGTGCCATCAGAAACGGGACTAGCGGGAGGCGGGAGCAGTTCTTC. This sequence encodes CAIRNGTSGRREQFF.

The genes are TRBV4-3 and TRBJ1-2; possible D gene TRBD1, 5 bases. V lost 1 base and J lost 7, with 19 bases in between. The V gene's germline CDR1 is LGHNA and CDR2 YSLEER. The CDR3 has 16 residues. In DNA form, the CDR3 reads TGCGCCAGCAGCCAAGGCCCGGACACCTCCCGCTCTGGCTACACCTTC. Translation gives CASSQGPDTSRSGYTF.

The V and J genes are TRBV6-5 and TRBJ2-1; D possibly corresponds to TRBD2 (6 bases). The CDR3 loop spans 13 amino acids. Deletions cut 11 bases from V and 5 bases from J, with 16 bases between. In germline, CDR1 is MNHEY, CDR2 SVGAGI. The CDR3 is CASGSGYDNEQFF. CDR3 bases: TGTGCCTCGGGGAGCGGGTACGACAATGAGCAGTTCTTC.

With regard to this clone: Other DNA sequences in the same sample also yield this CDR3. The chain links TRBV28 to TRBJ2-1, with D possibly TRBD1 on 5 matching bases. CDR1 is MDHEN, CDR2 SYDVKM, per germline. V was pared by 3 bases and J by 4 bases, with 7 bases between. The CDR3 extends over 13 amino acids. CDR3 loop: CASSFTGYNEQFF. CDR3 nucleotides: TGTGCCAGCAGTTTTACAGGATACAATGAGCAGTTCTTC.

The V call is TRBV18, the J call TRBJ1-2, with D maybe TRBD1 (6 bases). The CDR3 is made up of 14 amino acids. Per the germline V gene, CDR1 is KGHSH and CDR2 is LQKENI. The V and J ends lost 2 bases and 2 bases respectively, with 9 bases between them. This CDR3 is CASSPRTDNYGYTF. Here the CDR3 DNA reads TGTGCCAGCTCACCAAGGACAGACAACTATGGCTACACCTTC.

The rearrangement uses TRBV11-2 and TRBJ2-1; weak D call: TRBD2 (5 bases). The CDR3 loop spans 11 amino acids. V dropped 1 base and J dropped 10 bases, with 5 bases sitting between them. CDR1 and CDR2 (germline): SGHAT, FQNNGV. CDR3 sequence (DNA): TGTGCCAGCAGCTTAGGACTAGAGCAGTTCTTC. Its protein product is CASSLGLEQFF.